This record looks at one T cell receptor beta chain sequence and its context. Other DNA sequences in this specimen translate into the identical CDR3. J was trimmed by 0 bases and V by 1 base; bases with no gene match: 0. The CDR3 covers 15 residues. Germline loops: CDR1 SGHRS, CDR2 YFSETQ. This entry belongs to a study of CD8+ T cells in alopecia areata. Turning to the study itself: Treated patients swallowed 5 to 10 mg of oral tofacitinib twice daily.

Investigators isolated RNA and reverse transcribed it into cDNA to act as the sequencing template. Some clones are missing from TCRdb's copy, which holds only in-frame ones; the method was immunoSEQ multiplex PCR. Of 75,000 to 100,000 clones in the sample, nearly 45% were seen once. This chain links TRBV5-1 with TRBJ2-2; TRBD1 aligns across 7 bases. The origin of this receptor is a human donor with alopecia areata. The source material was CD4+ T cells sorted from blood. This CDR3 is CASSLTGANTGELFF. Here the CDR3 DNA reads TGCGCCAGCAGCTTGACAGGGGCGAACACCGGGGAGCTGTTTTTT.